The clone carrying this TCR beta chain was observed a handful of times. No antigen is known for it. An approximately 10 ml volume of fresh peripheral blood provided the PBMCs. This specimen belongs to a study of T cells in Graves' hyperthyroidism and ophthalmopathy. Study-wide background: Peripheral blood was obtained at initial diagnosis, preceding any treatment.

Regarding the study as a whole: Most clonotypes expanded in the thyroid (above 0.001) were also present in blood. Ophthalmopathy was distinguished from stable hyperthyroidism by 13 V-J signatures.

Template material for amplifying TCR beta CDR3 regions consisted of RNA transcripts. TCR CDR3 underwent first-round RT-PCR with the HTBI primer set. TCRdb re-derived calls from the multiplex PCR reads in MiXCR, one entry per CDR3 protein. The sample records approximately 870,000 distinct CDR3 sequences, 35% to 40% being singletons. This CDR3 comprises 15 residues. Germline-derived CDR1 and CDR2 are MGHDK and SYGVNS. V lost 6 bases to trimming and J lost 0 bases; unmatched junction nucleotides: 7. The chain recombines TRBV25-1 with TRBJ1-1, with 7 bases matching TRBD1. The sample taken for sequencing was blood. The sequence came from a man aged 18 to 29 with Graves' hyperthyroidism. The CDR3 protein is CASSQTGSMNTEAFF. The CDR3 DNA reads TGTGCCAGCAGCCAGACAGGGTCCATGAACACTGAAGCTTTCTTT.